Listed here is a single T cell receptor (beta chain). Data came from immunoSEQ multiplex PCR; TCRdb stores just in-frame clones and leaves some out. The sample yields about 1 million clones, 70% to 80% seen once. This specimen belongs to a study of shared clonotypes between healthy human individuals. Germline V CDR1 and CDR2: SGHAT, FQDESV (reference sequence). V lost 3 bases and J 6 bases, leaving 20 bases between the germline ends. This CDR3 spans 16 amino acids. This clonotype was obtained from a man younger than 30 in good health. V is TRBV11-1 and J is TRBJ1-2, with D hard to call. The specimen sequenced was memory CD4+ T cells sorted from blood. The subset is: CD45RA-negative fraction. Written as DNA, the CDR3 is TGTGCCAGCAGCTTCGGACGGAAGGCAAATCCCCATGGCTACACCTTC. The encoded protein is CASSFGRKANPHGYTF.